This T cell receptor beta chain was identified during a study of beta chain features in type 1 diabetes. In this sample, this clone turned up many times. Antigen: not known. Other DNA sequences from this sample encode an identical CDR3 as well. V shed 1 base and J shed 3 bases, with 3 bases lying between them. CDR1 KGHSH and CDR2 LQKENI come from the germline V gene. The CDR3 runs to 12 residues. TCRB transcripts that were expressed got sequenced, as all of the isolated RNA had been reverse transcribed. Assay: immunoSEQ multiplex PCR; the TCRdb copy retains only in-frame clones and omits some. The table lists hundreds of thousands of clones, about 14% of them singletons. Regarding the study as a whole: Healthy donors had naive, central memory and Treg TCRB repertoires that appeared less similar than those seen among patients. Patients with type 1 diabetes showed fewer VDJ junction insertions and more deletions.

This clonotype originated in a man between 25 and 39 years old in good health. The rearrangement uses TRBV18 and TRBJ2-5, with D hard to call. Input material: naive CD4+ T cells from blood. The CDR3 loop reads CASSPLEETQYF. The CDR3 DNA is TGTGCCAGCTCACCACTTGAAGAGACCCAGTACTTC.